These 17 T cell receptor beta chains share one sample of origin, sequenced in a study of blood T cell repertoires in COVID-19. The data were produced by immunoSEQ multiplex PCR, yet TCRdb's version contains in-frame clones alone and is incomplete. The sample contains 250,000 to 300,000 clones, 88% of which appear only once. The sample comprised peripheral blood. All receptors derive from a woman aged 25 to 39 with COVID-19, enrolled during active disease.

The chain uses TRBV7-3 and TRBJ1-4; D may be TRBD1 (5 bases). The CDR3 is 17 residues long. Per germline, CDR1 SGHTA and CDR2 FQGTGA. V gave up 4 bases and J gave up 0 bases, with 15 bases separating them. CDR3 coding DNA: TGTGCCAGCAGCTGTAAAGAGGGACTTGCAACTAATGAAAAACTGTTTTTT. Its protein is CASSCKEGLATNEKLFF.

V usage is TRBV3-1 (or the pseudogene TRBV3-2) and J usage is TRBJ1-3; possible D gene TRBD1, 6 bases. Germline V gives CDR1 LGHDT, CDR2 YNNKEL (reference sequence). With 1 base removed from V and 4 bases from J, the gap between germline ends came to 11 bases. The CDR3 is made up of 15 amino acids. The CDR3 spells CASSQVRGAGNTIYF. The CDR3 bases are TGTGCCAGCAGCCAAGTCAGGGGAGCAGGAAACACCATATATTTT.

The chain carries TRBV18 and TRBJ1-6; the D gene is possibly TRBD1 (5 bases). Trimming removed 3 bases at V and 13 bases at J, with 19 bases between. The CDR3 is 15 amino acids. Germline-derived CDR1 and CDR2 are KGHSH and LQKENI. The CDR3: CASSPGNQGNLPLHF. CDR3 nucleotide sequence: TGTGCCAGCTCACCTGGTAACCAGGGTAACCTCCCCCTCCACTTT.

Comment on this clone: In the same sample, other DNA sequences code for this CDR3. The chain links TRBV5-4 to TRBJ2-5; no clear D gene. V was trimmed by 4 bases and J by 2 bases, leaving 9 bases between them. There are 13 residues in the CDR3. Germline V CDR1 and CDR2: SGHNT, YYREEE (reference sequence). CDR3 nucleotides: TGTGCCAGCAGCCCAGGAAATCAAGAGACCCAGTACTTC. This codes for CASSPGNQETQYF.

This clone was found once. V usage is TRBV28 and J usage is TRBJ2-2, with 9 bases that match TRBD2. V lost 5 bases, J lost 7 bases, and 14 bases stayed unmatched. The germline gives CDR1 MDHEN, CDR2 SYDVKM. CDR3 length equals 17 residues. The CDR3 sequence: CASSPSGGRALDGELFF. CDR3 nucleotide sequence: TGTGCCAGCAGTCCGTCCGGCGGGAGGGCCCTCGACGGGGAGCTGTTTTTT.

The V call is TRBV2, the J call TRBJ1-5, with D tentatively TRBD1 (6 bases). The CDR3 is 14 residues long. Trimming took 8 bases from V and 7 from J, leaving 18 bases between them. The germline V gene encodes CDR1 SNHLY and CDR2 FYNNEI. CDR3 loop: CASSSMRGGQPQHF. The CDR3 nucleotides are TGTGCCAGCTCTTCCATGCGGGGGGGCCAGCCCCAGCATTTT.

The chain carries TRBV7-9 and TRBJ2-1; possibly TRBD1 for D (6 bases). Trimming cost V 0 bases and J 6 bases, with 15 bases left between them. The CDR3 consists of 16 residues. Germline CDR1 SEHNR, CDR2 FQNEAQ (reference sequence). The CDR3 region is CASSLALAGAFNEQFF. CDR3 sequence (DNA): TGTGCCAGCAGCTTAGCGCTGGCAGGGGCTTTCAATGAGCAGTTCTTC. Supplemented by reference TRBV7-9 and TRBJ2-1, the full variable domain reads DTGVSQNPRHKITKRGQNVTFRCDPISEHNRLYWYRQTLGQGPEFLTYFQNEAQLEKSRLLSDRFSAERPKGSFSTLEIQRTEQGDSAMYLCASSLALAGAFNEQFFGPGTRLTVL.

The rearrangement joins TRBV11-2 to TRBJ2-7; 8 nucleotides agree with TRBD1. V lost 1 base to trimming and J lost 3 bases; unmatched junction nucleotides: 5. Germline CDR1 reads SGHAT; CDR2 reads FQNNGV. The CDR3 totals 15 residues. The CDR3, as DNA: TGTGCCAGCAGCTTAGCCCTGGGACAGGTCTACGAGCAGTACTTC. The encoded protein is CASSLALGQVYEQYF.

The chain combines TRBV12-3 or TRBV12-4 with TRBJ1-1, with a tentative D call TRBD1 (6 bases). This CDR3 contains 13 residues. V was clipped by 6 bases and J by 1 base, with 9 bases between them. The CDR3 protein is CASRTGANTEAFF. The CDR3 DNA reads as TGTGCCAGCAGGACAGGCGCGAACACTGAAGCTTTCTTT.

The J gene is TRBJ1-5, the V gene TRBV6-5, with D possibly matching TRBD1 (6 bases). Trimming shortened V by 7 bases and J by 1 base, and 11 bases separated the two germline ends. The CDR3 extends over 14 amino acids. From germline, CDR1 is MNHEY and CDR2 SVGAGI. The CDR3 is CASKQGGSNQPQHF. CDR3 DNA sequence: TGTGCCAGCAAACAGGGTGGGAGCAATCAGCCCCAGCATTTT.

This clone came up once. This chain connects TRBV7-9 to TRBJ2-1; weak D call: TRBD2 (6 bases). The length of the CDR3 is 12 residues. Trimming left V 4 bases short and J 8 bases short, with 9 bases between. In germline, CDR1 is SEHNR, CDR2 FQNEAQ (reference sequence). The CDR3 DNA reads as TGTGCCAGCAGCTGGGGGGTTGATGAGCAGTTCTTC. Protein product: CASSWGVDEQFF.

The sample holds a few counts of this clone. The chain carries TRBV11-2 and TRBJ1-3; a weak D match, TRBD1 (5 bases). The CDR3 length is 13 residues. Germline V gene data show CDR1 as SGHAT and CDR2 as FQNNGV. V dropped 5 bases and J dropped 8 bases, with 13 bases sitting between them. The CDR3 DNA follows: TGTGCCAGCAGCCCCTTTGGGGCGCACACCATATATTTT. Protein product: CASSPFGAHTIYF.

The chain uses TRBV18 and TRBJ2-2, with 9 bases matching TRBD1. With V trimmed by 2 bases and J by 4 bases, 8 bases remained unmatched. The length of the CDR3 is 17 residues. Germline V CDR1 and CDR2: KGHSH, LQKENI. This CDR3 reads CASSPRGQGAGTGELFF. The CDR3 nucleotides read TGTGCCAGCTCACCAAGGGGACAGGGAGCCGGCACCGGGGAGCTGTTTTTT.

A remark on this clone: One junction end disagrees with the germline gene, perhaps due to a read error. V gene TRBV6-5 combines with J gene TRBJ1-2, with 9 bases aligning to TRBD1. Germline-derived CDR1 and CDR2 are MNHEY and SVGAGI. The length of the CDR3 is 15 residues. CDR3: CATSPLRDRVSGYTF. The CDR3 DNA reads as TGTGCCACCAGTCCCCTCCGGGACAGGGTTAGTGGCTACACCTTC.

The J gene is TRBJ1-4, the V gene TRBV4-1; no firm D call. The CDR3 loop spans 16 amino acids. Trimming removed 0 bases from V and 1 base from J, with 9 bases in between. CDR1 is MGHRA and CDR2 is YSYEKL in the germline V gene. The DNA of the CDR3 is TGCGCCAGCAGCCAAGAAATTGGGAGAACTAATGAAAAACTGTTTTTT. The encoded protein is CASSQEIGRTNEKLFF.

This clone was counted a single time. This rearrangement joins TRBV2 to TRBJ1-1, with D possibly being TRBD1 (6 bases). V was cut by 5 bases and J by 5 bases, with 15 bases left in between. From germline, CDR1 is SNHLY and CDR2 FYNNEI. The CDR3 runs to 14 residues. The chain's CDR3 is CASSYQGKRTEAFF. The CDR3, as DNA: TGTGCCAGCAGTTACCAGGGGAAGAGGACTGAAGCTTTCTTT. Full variable domain (remainder filled in from reference TRBV2 and TRBJ1-1): EPEVTQTPSHQVTQMGQEVILRCVPISNHLYFYWYRQILGQKVEFLVSFYNNEISEKSEIFDDQFSVERPDGSNFTLKIRSTKLEDSAMYFCASSYQGKRTEAFFGQGTRLTVV.

The chain employs TRBV29-1 and TRBJ1-2, with 10 bases fitting TRBD1. The CDR3 length is 11 residues. V gave up 6 bases and J gave up 7 bases; unmatched junction bases: 2. The germline V gene encodes CDR1 SQVTM and CDR2 ANQGSEA. The CDR3 is CSVGTGVGYTF. Written as DNA, the CDR3 is TGCAGCGTGGGGACAGGGGTTGGCTACACCTTC.